The rows below give T cell receptor beta chains drawn from one sample of a study of control samples from healthy donors and cancer patients. Profiled with immunoSEQ multiplex PCR; TCRdb holds only in-frame clones, not every one. Seen here are about 100,000 clones, roughly 90% observed once, and the top ten hold about a sixth. The sample was blood. These receptors originate from a woman aged 45-65 years in good health. Each CDR3 is given with its conserved first and last residue. D genes are given only for firm matches. Size is omitted from some rows. Given values are once, few, many or a class for expanded clones.

J gene: TRBJ1-2
D gene: -
clone size: -
V gene: TRBV19
CDR3 DNA: TGTGCCAGTAGTATGGACAGCAACAACTATGGCTACACCTTC
CDR3 protein: CASSMDSNNYGYTF

J gene: TRBJ1-4
D gene: -
clone size: -
V gene: TRBV15
CDR3 DNA: TGTGCCACCAGCAGACCTCAATCGGCGGGAGTTGAAAAACTGTTTTTT
CDR3 protein: CATSRPQSAGVEKLFF

J gene: TRBJ2-5
D gene: -
clone size: -
V gene: TRBV11-2
CDR3 DNA: TGTGCCAGCAGACCCTACGGGGGGCGGGAGACCCAGTACTTC
CDR3 protein: CASRPYGGRETQYF

J gene: TRBJ1-6
D gene: -
clone size: once
V gene: TRBV27
CDR3 DNA: TGTGCCAGCAGTTACCTGGGGGGGGTTTATAATTCACCCCTCCACTTT
CDR3 protein: CASSYLGGVYNSPLHF

J gene: TRBJ1-5
D gene: TRBD1
clone size: -
V gene: TRBV7-8
CDR3 DNA: TGTGCCAGCAGCTCTGATAGGACAGGGTATCAGCCCCAGCATTTT
CDR3 protein: CASSSDRTGYQPQHF

J gene: TRBJ2-7
D gene: -
clone size: -
V gene: TRBV6-6
CDR3 DNA: TGTGCCAGCAGAAACGGACCCTACGAGCAGTACTTC
CDR3 protein: CASRNGPYEQYF

J gene: TRBJ2-5
D gene: TRBD2
clone size: -
V gene: TRBV7-2
CDR3 DNA: TGTGCCAGCGATATTAGCGGGATGGGAGGGACCCAGTACTTC
CDR3 protein: CASDISGMGGTQYF

J gene: TRBJ1-4
D gene: -
clone size: -
V gene: TRBV6-4
CDR3 DNA: TGTGCCAGCAGTACGGAGAGGGAATTAGAAAAACTGTTTTTT
CDR3 protein: CASSTERELEKLFF

J gene: TRBJ1-1
D gene: TRBD1
clone size: -
V gene: TRBV12-3/TRBV12-4
CDR3 DNA: TGTGCCAGCTGGGCAGGGGGCAACACTGAAGCTTTCTTT
CDR3 protein: CASWAGGNTEAFF

J gene: TRBJ2-2
D gene: -
clone size: -
V gene: TRBV7-8
CDR3 DNA: TGTGCCAGCAGCTTTATAGGGATCGCGGGGACGAACACCGGGGAGCTGTTTTTT
CDR3 protein: CASSFIGIAGTNTGELFF